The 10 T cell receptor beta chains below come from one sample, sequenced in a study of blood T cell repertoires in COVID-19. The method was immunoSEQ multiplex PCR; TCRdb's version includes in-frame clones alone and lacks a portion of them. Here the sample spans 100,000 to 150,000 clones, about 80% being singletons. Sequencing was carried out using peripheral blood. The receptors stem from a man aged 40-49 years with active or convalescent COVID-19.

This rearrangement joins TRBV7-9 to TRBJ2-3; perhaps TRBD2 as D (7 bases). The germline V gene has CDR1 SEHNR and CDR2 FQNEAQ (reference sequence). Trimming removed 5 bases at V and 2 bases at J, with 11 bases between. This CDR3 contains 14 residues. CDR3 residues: CASSLGGPTDTQYF. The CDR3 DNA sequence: TGTGCCAGCAGCCTGGGGGGGCCCACAGATACGCAGTATTTT.

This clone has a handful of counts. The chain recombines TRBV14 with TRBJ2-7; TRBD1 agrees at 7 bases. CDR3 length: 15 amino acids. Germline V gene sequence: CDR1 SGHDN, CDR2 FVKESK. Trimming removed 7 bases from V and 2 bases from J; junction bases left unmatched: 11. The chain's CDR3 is CASNGDSKNTYEQYF. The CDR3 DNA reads TGTGCCAGCAACGGGGACAGCAAAAACACCTACGAGCAGTACTTC. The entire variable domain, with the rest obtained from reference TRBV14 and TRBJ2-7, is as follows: EAGVTQFPSHSVIEKGQTVTLRCDPISGHDNLYWYRRVMGKEIKFLLHFVKESKQDESGMPNNRFLAERTGGTYSTLKVQPAELEDSGVYFCASNGDSKNTYEQYFGPGTRLTVT.

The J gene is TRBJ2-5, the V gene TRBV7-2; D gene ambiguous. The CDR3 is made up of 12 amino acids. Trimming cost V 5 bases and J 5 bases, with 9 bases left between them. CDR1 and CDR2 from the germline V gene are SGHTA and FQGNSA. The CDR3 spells CASSPWRETQYF. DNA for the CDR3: TGTGCCAGCAGCCCCTGGCGGGAGACCCAGTACTTC.

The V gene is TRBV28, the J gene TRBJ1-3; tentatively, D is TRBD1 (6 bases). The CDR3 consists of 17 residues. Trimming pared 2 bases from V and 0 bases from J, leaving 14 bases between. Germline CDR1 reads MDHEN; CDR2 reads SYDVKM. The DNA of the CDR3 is TGTGCCAGCAGTTTACCCGGACAGACTACCTCTGGAAACACCATATATTTT. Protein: CASSLPGQTTSGNTIYF.

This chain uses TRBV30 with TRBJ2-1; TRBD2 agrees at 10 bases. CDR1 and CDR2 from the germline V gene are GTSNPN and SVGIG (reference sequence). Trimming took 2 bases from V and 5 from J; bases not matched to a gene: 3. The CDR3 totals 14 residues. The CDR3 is CAWSLAGANNEQFF. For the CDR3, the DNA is TGTGCCTGGAGTCTAGCGGGGGCCAACAATGAGCAGTTCTTC.

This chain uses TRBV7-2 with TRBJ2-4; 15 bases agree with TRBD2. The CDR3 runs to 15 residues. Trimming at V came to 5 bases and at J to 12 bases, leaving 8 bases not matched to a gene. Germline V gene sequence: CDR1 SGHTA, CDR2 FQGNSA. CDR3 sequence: CASSPRTSGRADQYF. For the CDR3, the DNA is TGTGCCAGCAGCCCCAGGACTAGCGGGAGGGCTGATCAGTACTTC.

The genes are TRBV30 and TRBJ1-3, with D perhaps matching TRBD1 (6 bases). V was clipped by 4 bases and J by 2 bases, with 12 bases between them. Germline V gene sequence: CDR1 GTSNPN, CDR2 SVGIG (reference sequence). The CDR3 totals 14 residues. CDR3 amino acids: CAWNQGYTGNTIYF. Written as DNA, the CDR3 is TGTGCCTGGAATCAGGGGTACACTGGAAACACCATATATTTT.

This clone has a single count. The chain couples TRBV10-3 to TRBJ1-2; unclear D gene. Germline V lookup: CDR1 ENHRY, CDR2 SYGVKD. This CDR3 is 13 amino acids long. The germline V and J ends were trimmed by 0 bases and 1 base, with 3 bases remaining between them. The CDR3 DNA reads TGTGCCATCAGTGAGTCTAATAACTATGGCTACACCTTC. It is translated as CAISESNNYGYTF.

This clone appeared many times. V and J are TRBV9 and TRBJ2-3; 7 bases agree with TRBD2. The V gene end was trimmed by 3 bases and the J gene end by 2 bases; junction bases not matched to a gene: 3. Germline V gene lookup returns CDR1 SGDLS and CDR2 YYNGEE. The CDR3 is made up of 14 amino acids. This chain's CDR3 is CASSGLAVTDTQYF. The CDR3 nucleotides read TGTGCCAGCAGCGGCCTAGCGGTCACAGATACGCAGTATTTT.

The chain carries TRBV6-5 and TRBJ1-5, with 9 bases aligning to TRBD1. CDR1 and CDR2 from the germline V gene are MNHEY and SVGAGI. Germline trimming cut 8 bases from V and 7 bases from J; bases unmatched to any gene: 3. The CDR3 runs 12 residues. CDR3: CASGDRAQPQHF. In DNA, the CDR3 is TGTGCCAGCGGGGACAGGGCACAGCCCCAGCATTTT.